A single T cell receptor beta chain is shown here with its context. This record belongs to a study of T cell changes during pregnancy in multiple sclerosis. Produced via immunoSEQ multiplex PCR; TCRdb's table is partial and in-frame only. In the table there are approximately 60,000 clones, 92% of which are singletons. Germline CDR1 reads MNHEY; CDR2 reads SVGAGI. V lost 0 bases to trimming and J lost 5 bases, with 11 bases between them. The CDR3 sequence is 16 residues long. The sample was peripheral blood, taken in the second trimester of pregnancy. V and J are TRBV6-5 and TRBJ1-6; D gene uncertain. This receptor was identified in a female donor in good health, enrolled as a control in a pregnancy study. CDR3 DNA sequence: TGTGCCAGCAGTTACTCCCACAGCCGGCATAATTCACCCCTCCACTTT. Residues: CASSYSHSRHNSPLHF.